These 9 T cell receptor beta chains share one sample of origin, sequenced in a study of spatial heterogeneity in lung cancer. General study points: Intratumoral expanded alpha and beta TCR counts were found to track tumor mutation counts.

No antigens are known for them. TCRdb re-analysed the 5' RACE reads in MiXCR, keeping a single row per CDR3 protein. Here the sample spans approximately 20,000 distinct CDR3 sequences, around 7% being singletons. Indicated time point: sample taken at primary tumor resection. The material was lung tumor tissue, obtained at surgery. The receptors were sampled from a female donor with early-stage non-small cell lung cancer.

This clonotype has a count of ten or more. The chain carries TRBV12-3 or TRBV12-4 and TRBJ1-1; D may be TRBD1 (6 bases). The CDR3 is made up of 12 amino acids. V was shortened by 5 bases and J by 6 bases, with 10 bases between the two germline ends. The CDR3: CASSIEGAEAFF. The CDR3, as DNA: TGTGCCAGCAGTATTGAGGGGGCTGAAGCTTTCTTT.

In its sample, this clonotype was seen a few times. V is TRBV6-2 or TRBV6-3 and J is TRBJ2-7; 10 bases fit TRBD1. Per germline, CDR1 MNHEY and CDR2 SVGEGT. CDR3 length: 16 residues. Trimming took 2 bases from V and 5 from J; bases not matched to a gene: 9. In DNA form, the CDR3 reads TGTGCCAGCAGTTACCCAGGGACAGGGGATTACCACGAGCAGTACTTC. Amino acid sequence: CASSYPGTGDYHEQYF.

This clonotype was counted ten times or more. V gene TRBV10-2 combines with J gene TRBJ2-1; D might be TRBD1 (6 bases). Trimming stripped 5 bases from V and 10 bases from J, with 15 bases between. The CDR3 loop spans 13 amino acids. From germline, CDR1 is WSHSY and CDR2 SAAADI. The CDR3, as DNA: TGCGCCAGCAGTCCGGACAGTAGGATCGAGCAGTTCTTC. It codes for CASSPDSRIEQFF.

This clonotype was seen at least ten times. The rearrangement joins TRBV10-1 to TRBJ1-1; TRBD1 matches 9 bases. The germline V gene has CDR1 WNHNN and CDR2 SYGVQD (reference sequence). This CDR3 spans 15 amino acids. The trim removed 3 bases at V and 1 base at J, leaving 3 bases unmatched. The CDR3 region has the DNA TGCGCCAGCAGTGACCCGGGACAGGGGAACACTGAAGCTTTCTTT. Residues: CASSDPGQGNTEAFF.

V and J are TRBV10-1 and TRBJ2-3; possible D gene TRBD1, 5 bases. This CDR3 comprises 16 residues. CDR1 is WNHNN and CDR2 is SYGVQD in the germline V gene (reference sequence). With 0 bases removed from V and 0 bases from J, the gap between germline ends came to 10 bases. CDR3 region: CASSESPGPSTDTQYF. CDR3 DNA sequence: TGCGCCAGCAGTGAGTCGCCAGGGCCCAGCACAGATACGCAGTATTTT.

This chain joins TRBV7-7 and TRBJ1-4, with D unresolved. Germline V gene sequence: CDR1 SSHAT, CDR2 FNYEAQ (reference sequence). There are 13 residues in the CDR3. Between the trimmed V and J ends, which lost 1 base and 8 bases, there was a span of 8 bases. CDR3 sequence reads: CASSLGPREKLFF. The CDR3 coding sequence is TGTGCCAGCAGCTTAGGGCCGAGGGAAAAACTGTTTTTT.

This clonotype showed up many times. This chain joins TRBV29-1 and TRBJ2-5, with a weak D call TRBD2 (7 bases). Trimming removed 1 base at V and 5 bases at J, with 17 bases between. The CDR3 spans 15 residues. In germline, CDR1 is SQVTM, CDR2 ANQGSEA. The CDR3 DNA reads TGCAGCGTTGAAGGGGGCGCGGGGGCCGGGGAGACCCAGTACTTC. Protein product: CSVEGGAGAGETQYF. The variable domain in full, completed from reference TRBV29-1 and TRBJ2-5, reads SAVISQKPSRDICQRGTSLTIQCQVDSQVTMMFWYRQQPGQSLTLIATANQGSEATYESGFVIDKFPISRPNLTFSTLTVSNMSPEDSSIYLCSVEGGAGAGETQYFGPGTRLLVL.

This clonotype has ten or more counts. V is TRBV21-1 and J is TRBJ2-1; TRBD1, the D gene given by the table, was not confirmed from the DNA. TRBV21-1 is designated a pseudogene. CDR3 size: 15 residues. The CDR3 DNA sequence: TGTGCCAGCAGCAGCGGGACAGGGTCGTACAATGAGCAGTTCTTC. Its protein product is CASSSGTGSYNEQFF.

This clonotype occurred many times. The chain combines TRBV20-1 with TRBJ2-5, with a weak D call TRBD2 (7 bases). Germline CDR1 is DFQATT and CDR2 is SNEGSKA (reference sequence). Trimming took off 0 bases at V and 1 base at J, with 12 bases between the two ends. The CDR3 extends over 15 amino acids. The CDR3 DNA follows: TGCAGTGCTAGAGATCTACGGGGGGCCCAAGAGACCCAGTACTTC. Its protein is CSARDLRGAQETQYF.